This TCR beta chain emerged from a study of identical twins. Unique molecular identifiers were present on the cDNA, and a universal primer site came from template switching. TCRdb re-derived calls from the 5' RACE reads in MiXCR, one entry per CDR3 protein. The table has under 900,000 distinct CDR3 sequences, 18% seen once. Study observations and caveats: Modelling underestimated the level of out-of-frame TCR alpha sharing observed in monozygotic twins. Findings came from cross-sectional statistics, without long-term follow-up of donors.

V dropped 3 bases and J dropped 4 bases, with 16 bases sitting between them. The CDR3 spans 15 residues. Germline V gene data show CDR1 as SGHRS and CDR2 as YFSETQ. A note on this clonotype: What it binds is unknown.

These data were also reused for a study on T cells expressing NK-cell markers.

V and J are TRBV5-1 and TRBJ1-1; a weak D match, TRBD1 (6 bases). The TCR originated in a young woman in good health. The specimen sequenced was PBMCs. In DNA form, the CDR3 reads TGCGCCAGCAGCTCGGCCAGGGGTAGGGGCACTGAAGCTTTCTTT. This sequence encodes CASSSARGRGTEAFF.